These 21 T cell receptor beta chains came from one sample sequenced in a study of shared clonotypes between healthy human individuals. The naive CD8 fraction comprised CD45RO-negative cells positively selected for CCR7 and excluded terminally differentiated effector memory CD45RA+ cells. Assay used: immunoSEQ multiplex PCR; TCRdb lists only in-frame clones, some missing. Seen here are some 2,100,000 clones, about 92% observed once, and the top ten hold under 2%. Sequencing input: naive CD8+ T cells from PBMCs. These receptor sequences come from a man aged 18-30 years in good health. Some clones in this sample may be carry-over from other donors' samples.

Regarding this clone: This sample includes further DNA sequences coding for the same CDR3. The gene calls are TRBV7-3 and TRBJ2-3; D is unclear. V gave up 1 base and J gave up 6 bases, with 5 bases separating them. The CDR3 totals 12 residues. Per the germline V gene, CDR1 is SGHTA and CDR2 is FQGTGA. CDR3 residues: CASSLSGDTQYF. In nucleotides, the CDR3 is TGTGCCAGCAGCTTAAGTGGGGATACGCAGTATTTT.

CDR3 in amino acids: CAWSITGGTEAFF. The CDR3 DNA sequence: TGTGCCTGGAGTATAACAGGGGGCACTGAAGCTTTCTTT. This sequence joins TRBV30 and TRBJ1-1, with 8 bases aligning to TRBD1. Germline lookup yields CDR1 GTSNPN and CDR2 SVGIG (reference sequence). The length of the CDR3 is 13 residues. The V gene end was trimmed by 2 bases and the J gene end by 4 bases; junction bases not matched to a gene: 3.

The chain has TRBV13 and TRBJ1-3; 7 positions match TRBD1. Germline CDR1 PRHDT, CDR2 FYEKMQ (reference sequence). Germline trimming cut 7 bases from V and 2 bases from J; bases unmatched to any gene: 5. The CDR3 runs 14 residues. The CDR3 nucleotides read TGTGCCAGCACCTACGACAGGGCTGGAAACACCATATATTTT. It specifies CASTYDRAGNTIYF.

The chain links TRBV6-6 to TRBJ1-1; D is undetermined. CDR1 is MNHNY, CDR2 SVGAGI, per germline (reference sequence). V dropped 8 bases and J dropped 1 base, with 11 bases sitting between them. The CDR3 has 13 residues. The CDR3 bases are TGTGCCAGCCAGCCCGGGAAGAACACTGAAGCTTTCTTT. Its protein product is CASQPGKNTEAFF.

This chain connects TRBV11-3 to TRBJ2-1; 8 nucleotides align to TRBD1. The V gene end was trimmed by 8 bases and the J gene end by 6 bases; junction bases not matched to a gene: 12. Germline CDR1 and CDR2: SGHNT and YENEEA. CDR3 length: 15 residues. CDR3 in amino acids: CASGRTGPRGNEQFF. The CDR3 DNA is TGTGCCAGCGGCCGGACAGGGCCCAGGGGCAATGAGCAGTTCTTC. Full variable domain (rest looked up from reference TRBV11-3 and TRBJ2-1): EAGVVQSPRYKIIEKKQPVAFWCNPISGHNTLYWYLQNLGQGPELLIRYENEEAVDDSQLPKDRFSAERLKGVDSTLKIQPAELGDSAVYLCASGRTGPRGNEQFFGPGTRLTVL.

This clone was counted only a few times. V usage is TRBV30 and J usage is TRBJ2-3; D unclear. Germline V CDR1 and CDR2: GTSNPN, SVGIG (reference sequence). The length of the CDR3 is 16 residues. V gave up 3 bases and J gave up 4 bases, with 20 bases separating them. In DNA, the CDR3 is TGTGCCTGGAGCCCCGCCCTACTTCTATTCCCAGATACGCAGTATTTT. Translated: CAWSPALLLFPDTQYF.

This clone was detected only once. This chain uses TRBV29-1 with TRBJ2-3; a weak D match, TRBD2 (6 bases). CDR3 length equals 14 residues. The V and J ends lost 3 bases and 2 bases respectively, with 12 bases between them. Germline V gene data show CDR1 as SQVTM and CDR2 as ANQGSEA. In DNA, the CDR3 is TGCAGCGTTGATCTCCGGGAGAACACAGATACGCAGTATTTT. Protein: CSVDLRENTDTQYF.

This clone showed up just once. The rearrangement uses TRBV5-4 and TRBJ2-1; 8 positions match TRBD2. The CDR3 spans 15 residues. Losses at the gene ends were 3 bases for V and 5 bases for J; bases not matched to a gene: 7. The germline gives CDR1 SGHNT, CDR2 YYREEE (reference sequence). The CDR3 DNA reads TGTGCCAGCAGCTGGAAGCGGGAGAGAAACAATGAGCAGTTCTTC. It is translated as CASSWKRERNNEQFF.

The chain is built from TRBV9 and TRBJ2-7; D is perhaps TRBD1 or TRBD2 (5 bases each). Germline assignment: CDR1 SGDLS and CDR2 YYNGEE. There are 13 residues in the CDR3. Between the trimmed V and J ends, which lost 3 bases and 2 bases, there was a span of 9 bases. DNA of the CDR3: TGTGCCAGCAGCGAGGGGACCACCTACGAGCAGTACTTC. Its protein product is CASSEGTTYEQYF.

The chain has TRBV29-1 and TRBJ2-1, with no clear D. The CDR3 consists of 15 residues. The V gene's germline CDR1 is SQVTM and CDR2 ANQGSEA. V shed 4 bases and J shed 4 bases, with 17 bases lying between them. CDR3 residues: CSVGAGYVSYNEQFF. Here the CDR3 DNA reads TGCAGCGTTGGGGCCGGGTACGTTTCGTACAATGAGCAGTTCTTC.

V gene TRBV27 combines with J gene TRBJ2-7; D is uncertain. Germline loops: CDR1 MNHEY, CDR2 SMNVEV (reference sequence). V was clipped by 0 bases and J by 3 bases, with 12 bases between them. The CDR3 length is 15 residues. The CDR3 spells CASSLSLGRHYEQYF. As DNA, the CDR3 is TGTGCCAGCAGTTTATCTCTTGGACGGCACTACGAGCAGTACTTC.

The chain couples TRBV5-1 to TRBJ1-1; 10 bases align to TRBD1. CDR3 length equals 15 residues. Germline trimming cut 3 bases from V and 6 bases from J; bases unmatched to any gene: 8. From germline, CDR1 is SGHRS and CDR2 YFSETQ. The CDR3 DNA follows: TGCGCCAGCAGCTCGGCGACAGGGGGCTATGCTGAAGCTTTCTTT. Its protein is CASSSATGGYAEAFF.

CDR3 nucleotide sequence: TGTGCCAGCACCTTGACAGGGGGTATGGCTGAAGCTTTCTTT. Translated, it gives CASTLTGGMAEAFF. This chain connects TRBV27 to TRBJ1-1; the match to TRBD1 covers 9 bases. The CDR3 is 14 amino acids. V gave up 7 bases and J gave up 6 bases; unmatched junction bases: 9. Germline lookup yields CDR1 MNHEY and CDR2 SMNVEV (reference sequence).

CDR3 bases: TGTGCCTGGAGTGTACTAGGTCCTAGCGACGAGCAGTACTTC. It encodes CAWSVLGPSDEQYF. V and J are TRBV30 and TRBJ2-7, with D perhaps matching TRBD2 (6 bases). Trimming stripped 0 bases from V and 5 bases from J, with 14 bases between. CDR3 length: 14 residues. The germline V gene has CDR1 GTSNPN and CDR2 SVGIG (reference sequence).

V gene TRBV11-3 combines with J gene TRBJ2-3; D is undetermined. Germline V CDR1 and CDR2: SGHNT, YENEEA. Trimming took off 2 bases at V and 3 bases at J, with 9 bases between the two ends. The CDR3 length is 14 residues. CDR3 sequence reads: CASSLMDGTDTQYF. Here the CDR3 DNA reads TGTGCCAGCAGCTTAATGGATGGAACAGATACGCAGTATTTT. Drawing the rest from reference TRBV11-3 and TRBJ2-3, the complete variable domain is EAGVVQSPRYKIIEKKQPVAFWCNPISGHNTLYWYLQNLGQGPELLIRYENEEAVDDSQLPKDRFSAERLKGVDSTLKIQPAELGDSAVYLCASSLMDGTDTQYFGPGTRLTVL.

The chain recombines TRBV5-1 with TRBJ2-2, with unresolved D. Germline CDR1 and CDR2: SGHRS and YFSETQ. V shed 4 bases and J shed 2 bases, with 15 bases lying between them. The CDR3 totals 16 residues. CDR3: CASSPLSDSNTGELFF. As DNA, the CDR3 is TGCGCCAGCAGCCCACTTAGTGATTCTAACACCGGGGAGCTGTTTTTT.

V is TRBV27 and J is TRBJ2-2; 7 nucleotides agree with TRBD1. Trimming removed 6 bases from V and 5 bases from J; junction bases left unmatched: 3. The CDR3 covers 13 residues. Germline V CDR1 and CDR2: MNHEY, SMNVEV (reference sequence). The CDR3 here is CASSETGTGELFF. CDR3 sequence (DNA): TGTGCCAGCAGCGAGACAGGGACCGGGGAGCTGTTTTTT.

The chain couples TRBV10-1 to TRBJ2-3; D is unresolved. Germline assignment: CDR1 WNHNN and CDR2 SYGVQD (reference sequence). The CDR3 sequence is 14 residues long. Trimming took 2 bases from V and 2 from J, leaving 8 bases between them. For the CDR3, the DNA is TGCGCCAGCAGTGAGGGCCGATTCACAGATACGCAGTATTTT. Protein product: CASSEGRFTDTQYF.

The chain is built from TRBV27 and TRBJ2-1; 12 bases line up with TRBD2. The V segment lost 5 bases and the J segment 1 base; nucleotides outside the gene matches: 3. Per the germline V gene, CDR1 is MNHEY and CDR2 is SMNVEV (reference sequence). CDR3 length: 16 residues. In DNA, the CDR3 is TGTGCCAGCAGTACCCTAGCGGGAGGGTCCTACAATGAGCAGTTCTTC. Amino acid sequence: CASSTLAGGSYNEQFF.

This chain connects TRBV7-9 to TRBJ2-7; the D is unclear. Germline assignment: CDR1 SEHNR and CDR2 FQNEAQ (reference sequence). Deletions cut 2 bases from V and 2 bases from J, with 10 bases between. The CDR3 loop spans 14 amino acids. CDR3: CASSLRDNPYEQYF. In DNA form, the CDR3 reads TGTGCCAGCAGCTTACGCGACAACCCCTACGAGCAGTACTTC.

The CDR3 loop is CASRPGANTEAFF. The DNA for the CDR3 is TGTGCCAGCAGACCGGGGGCGAACACTGAAGCTTTCTTT. The V and J genes are TRBV13 and TRBJ1-1; the D gene is possibly TRBD1 (6 bases). CDR1 is PRHDT and CDR2 is FYEKMQ in the germline V gene (reference sequence). This CDR3 has 13 amino acids. Trimming pared 6 bases from V and 1 base from J, leaving 9 bases between.